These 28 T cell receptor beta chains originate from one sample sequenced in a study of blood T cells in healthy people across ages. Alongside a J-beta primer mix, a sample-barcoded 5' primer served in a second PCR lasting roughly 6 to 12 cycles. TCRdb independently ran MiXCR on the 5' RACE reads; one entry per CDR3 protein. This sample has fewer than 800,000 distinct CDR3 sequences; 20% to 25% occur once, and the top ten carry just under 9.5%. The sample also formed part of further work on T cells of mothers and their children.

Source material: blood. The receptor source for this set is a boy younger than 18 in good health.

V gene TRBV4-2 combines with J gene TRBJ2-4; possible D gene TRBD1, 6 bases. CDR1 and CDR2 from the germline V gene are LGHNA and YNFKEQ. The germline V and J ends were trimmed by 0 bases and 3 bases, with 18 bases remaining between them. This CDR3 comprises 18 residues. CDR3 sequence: CASSQEVGALMVKNIQYF. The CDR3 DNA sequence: TGTGCCAGCAGCCAAGAAGTGGGGGCACTGATGGTCAAAAACATTCAGTACTTC.

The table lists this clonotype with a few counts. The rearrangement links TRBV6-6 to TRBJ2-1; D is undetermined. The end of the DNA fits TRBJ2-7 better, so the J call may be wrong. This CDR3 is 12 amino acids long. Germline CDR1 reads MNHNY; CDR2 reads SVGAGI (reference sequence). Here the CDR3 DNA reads TGTGCCAGCAGTAAGTCGGGCTACGAGCAGTACTTC. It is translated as CASSKSGYEQYF.

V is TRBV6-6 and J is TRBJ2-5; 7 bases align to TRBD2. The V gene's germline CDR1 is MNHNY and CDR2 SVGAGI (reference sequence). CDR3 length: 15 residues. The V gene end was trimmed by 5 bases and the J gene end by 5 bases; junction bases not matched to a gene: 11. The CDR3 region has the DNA TGTGCCAGCAGTACTCCTTCGGGAGGTTGGGAGACCCAGTACTTC. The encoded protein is CASSTPSGGWETQYF.

CDR3 sequence: CASSWTSGSAYEQYF. Written as DNA, the CDR3 is TGCGCCAGCAGCTGGACTAGCGGGAGTGCCTACGAGCAGTACTTC. The chain couples TRBV5-1 to TRBJ2-7; 13 bases are shared with TRBD2. J was trimmed by 2 bases and V by 3 bases; bases with no gene match: 2. The CDR3 extends over 15 amino acids. Germline CDR1 is SGHRS and CDR2 is YFSETQ.

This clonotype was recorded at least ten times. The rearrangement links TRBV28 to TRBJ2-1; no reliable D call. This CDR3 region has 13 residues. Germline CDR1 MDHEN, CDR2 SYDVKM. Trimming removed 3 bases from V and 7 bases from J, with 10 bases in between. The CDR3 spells CASSLVGKNEQFF. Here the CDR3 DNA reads TGTGCCAGCAGTTTGGTGGGAAAGAATGAGCAGTTCTTC.

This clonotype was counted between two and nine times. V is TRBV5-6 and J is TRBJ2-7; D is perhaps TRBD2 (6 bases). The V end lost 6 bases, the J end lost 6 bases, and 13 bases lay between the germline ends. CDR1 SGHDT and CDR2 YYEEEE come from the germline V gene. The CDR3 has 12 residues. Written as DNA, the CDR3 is TGTGCCAGCACGACGGGAGCTGCCGAGCAGTACTTC. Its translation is CASTTGAAEQYF.

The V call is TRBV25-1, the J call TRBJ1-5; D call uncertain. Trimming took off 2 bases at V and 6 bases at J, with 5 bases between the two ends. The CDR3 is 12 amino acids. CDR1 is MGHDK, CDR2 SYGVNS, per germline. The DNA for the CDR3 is TGTGCCAGCAGTGAAATGGGTCAGCCCCAGCATTTT. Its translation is CASSEMGQPQHF.

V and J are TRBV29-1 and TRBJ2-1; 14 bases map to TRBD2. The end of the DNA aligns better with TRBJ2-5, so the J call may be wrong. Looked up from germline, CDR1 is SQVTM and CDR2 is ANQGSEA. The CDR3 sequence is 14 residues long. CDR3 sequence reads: CSGWTSGRQETQYF. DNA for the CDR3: TGCAGCGGCTGGACTAGCGGGAGGCAAGAGACCCAGTACTTC.

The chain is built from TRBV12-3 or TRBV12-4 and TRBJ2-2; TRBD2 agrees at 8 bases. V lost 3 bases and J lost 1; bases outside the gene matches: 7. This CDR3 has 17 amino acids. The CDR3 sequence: CASSLGESGRNTGELFF. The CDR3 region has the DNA TGTGCCAGCAGTTTGGGGGAAAGCGGGAGGAACACCGGGGAGCTGTTTTTT.

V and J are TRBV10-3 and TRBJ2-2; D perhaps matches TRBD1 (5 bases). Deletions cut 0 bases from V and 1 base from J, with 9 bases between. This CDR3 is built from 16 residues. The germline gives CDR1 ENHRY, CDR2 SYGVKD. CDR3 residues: CAISESSGWNTGELFF. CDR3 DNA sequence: TGTGCCATCAGTGAGTCTTCAGGGTGGAACACCGGGGAGCTGTTTTTT.

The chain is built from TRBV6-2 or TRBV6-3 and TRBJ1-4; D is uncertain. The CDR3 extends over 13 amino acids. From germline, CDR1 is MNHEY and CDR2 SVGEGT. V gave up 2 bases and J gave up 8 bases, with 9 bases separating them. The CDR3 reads CASSYGPGEKLFF. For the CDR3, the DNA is TGTGCCAGCAGTTACGGTCCGGGGGAAAAACTGTTTTTT.

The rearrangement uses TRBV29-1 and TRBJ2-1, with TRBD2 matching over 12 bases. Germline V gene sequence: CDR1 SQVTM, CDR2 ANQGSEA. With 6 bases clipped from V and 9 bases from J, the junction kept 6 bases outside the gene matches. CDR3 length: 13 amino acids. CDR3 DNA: TGCAGCGTCCGACTAGCGGGGGCCGTTGAGCAGTTCTTC. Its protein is CSVRLAGAVEQFF.

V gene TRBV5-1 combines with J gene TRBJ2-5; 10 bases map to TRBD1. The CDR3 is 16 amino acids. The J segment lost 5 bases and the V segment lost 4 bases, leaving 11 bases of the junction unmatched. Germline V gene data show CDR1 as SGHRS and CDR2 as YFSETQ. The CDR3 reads CASSARQGASTETQYF. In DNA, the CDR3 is TGCGCCAGCAGCGCTAGACAGGGGGCGAGTACGGAGACCCAGTACTTC.

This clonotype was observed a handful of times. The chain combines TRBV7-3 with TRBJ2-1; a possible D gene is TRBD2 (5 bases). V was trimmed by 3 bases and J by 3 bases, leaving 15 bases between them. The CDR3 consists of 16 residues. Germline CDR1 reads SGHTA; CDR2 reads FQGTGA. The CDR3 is CASSFAPGTYYNEQFF. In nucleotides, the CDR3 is TGTGCCAGCAGCTTTGCCCCGGGAACCTACTACAATGAGCAGTTCTTC.

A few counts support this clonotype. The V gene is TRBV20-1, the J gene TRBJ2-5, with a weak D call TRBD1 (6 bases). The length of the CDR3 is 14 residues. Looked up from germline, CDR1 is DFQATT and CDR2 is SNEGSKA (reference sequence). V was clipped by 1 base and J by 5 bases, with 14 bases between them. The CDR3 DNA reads TGCAGTGCTAGAGGGCCAGGGGAATGGGAGACCCAGTACTTC. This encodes CSARGPGEWETQYF.

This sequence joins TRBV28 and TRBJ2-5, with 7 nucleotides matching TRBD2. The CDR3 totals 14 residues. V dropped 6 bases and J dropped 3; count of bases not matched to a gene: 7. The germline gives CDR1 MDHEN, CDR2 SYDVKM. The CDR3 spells CASSKGTKEETQYF. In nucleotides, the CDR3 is TGTGCCAGCAGCAAAGGGACTAAGGAAGAGACCCAGTACTTC.

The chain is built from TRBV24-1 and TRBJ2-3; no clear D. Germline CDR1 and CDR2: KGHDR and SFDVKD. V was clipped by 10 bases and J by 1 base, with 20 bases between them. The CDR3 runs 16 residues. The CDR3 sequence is CATPPKMPLGTDTQYF. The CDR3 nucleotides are TGTGCCACTCCTCCGAAGATGCCTCTGGGCACAGATACGCAGTATTTT.

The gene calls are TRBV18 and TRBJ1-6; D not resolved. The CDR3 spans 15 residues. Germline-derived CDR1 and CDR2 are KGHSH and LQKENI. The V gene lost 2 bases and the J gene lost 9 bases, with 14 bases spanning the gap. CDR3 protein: CASSPRKNVGSPLHF. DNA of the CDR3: TGTGCCAGCTCACCAAGGAAAAATGTAGGTTCACCCCTCCACTTT. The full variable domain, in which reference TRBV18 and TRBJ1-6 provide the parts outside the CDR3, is NAGVMQNPRHLVRRRGQEARLRCSPMKGHSHVYWYRQLPEEGLKFMVYLQKENIIDESGMPKERFSAEFPKEGPSILRIQQVVRGDSAAYFCASSPRKNVGSPLHFGNGTRLTVT.

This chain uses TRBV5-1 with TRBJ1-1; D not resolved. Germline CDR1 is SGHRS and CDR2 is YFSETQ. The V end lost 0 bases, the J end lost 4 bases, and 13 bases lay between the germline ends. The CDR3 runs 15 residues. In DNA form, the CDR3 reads TGCGCCAGCAGCTTGGTCTCGTCGGATAGCACTGAAGCTTTCTTT. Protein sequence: CASSLVSSDSTEAFF.

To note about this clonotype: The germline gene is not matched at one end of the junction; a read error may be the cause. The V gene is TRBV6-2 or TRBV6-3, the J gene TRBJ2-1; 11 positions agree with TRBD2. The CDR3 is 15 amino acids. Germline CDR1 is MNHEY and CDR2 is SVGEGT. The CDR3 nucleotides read TGTGCCGGCAGGCTGACTAGCGGGGACTACAATGAGCAGTTCTTC. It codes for CAGRLTSGDYNEQFF.

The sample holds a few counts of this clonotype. The CDR3 coding sequence is TGTGCCAGCAGCTTAACGGGGGTCTTGAACACTGAAGCTTTCTTT. It encodes CASSLTGVLNTEAFF. The V call is TRBV7-3, the J call TRBJ1-1, with a weak D call TRBD1 (5 bases). CDR3 length: 15 amino acids. Germline V gene lookup returns CDR1 SGHTA and CDR2 FQGTGA. The V end was cut by 0 bases, the J end by 0 bases, with 8 bases between.

In DNA form, the CDR3 reads TGTGCCAGCAGCTTAATGGCCGGGAGTGAGCAGTTCTTC. Its protein product is CASSLMAGSEQFF. The rearrangement joins TRBV7-3 to TRBJ2-1, with a possible D match to TRBD2 (6 bases). Trimming pared 1 base from V and 9 bases from J, leaving 10 bases between. The CDR3 contains 13 residues. Germline V gene lookup returns CDR1 SGHTA and CDR2 FQGTGA.

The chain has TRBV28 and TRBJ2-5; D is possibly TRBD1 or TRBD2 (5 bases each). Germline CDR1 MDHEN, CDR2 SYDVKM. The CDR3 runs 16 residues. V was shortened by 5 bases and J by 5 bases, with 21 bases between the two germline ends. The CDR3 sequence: CASSQTIGDGEETQYF. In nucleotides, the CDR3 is TGTGCCAGCAGTCAGACAATAGGGGATGGGGAGGAGACCCAGTACTTC. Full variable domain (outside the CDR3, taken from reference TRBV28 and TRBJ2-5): DVKVTQSSRYLVKRTGEKVFLECVQDMDHENMFWYRQDPGLGLRLIYFSYDVKMKEKGDIPEGYSVSREKKERFSLILESASTNQTSMYLCASSQTIGDGEETQYFGPGTRLLVL.

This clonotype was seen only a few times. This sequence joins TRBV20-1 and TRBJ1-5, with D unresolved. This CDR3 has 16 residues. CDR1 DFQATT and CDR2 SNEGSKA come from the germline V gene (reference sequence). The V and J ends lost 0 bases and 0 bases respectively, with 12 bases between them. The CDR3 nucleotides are TGCAGTGCTAGAGATCGTCGTCAAAATAGCAATCAGCCCCAGCATTTT. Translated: CSARDRRQNSNQPQHF.

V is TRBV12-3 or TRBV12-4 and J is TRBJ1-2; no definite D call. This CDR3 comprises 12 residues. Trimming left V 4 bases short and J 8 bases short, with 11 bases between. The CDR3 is CASSSRPRGYTF. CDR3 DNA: TGTGCCAGCAGTTCCAGACCTCGGGGCTACACCTTC.

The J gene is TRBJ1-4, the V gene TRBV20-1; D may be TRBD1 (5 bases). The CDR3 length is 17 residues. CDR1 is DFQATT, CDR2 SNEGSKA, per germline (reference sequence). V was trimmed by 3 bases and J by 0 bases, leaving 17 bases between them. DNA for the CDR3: TGCAGTGCTAGGGACACTTTTGGGTGGCCAACTAATGAAAAACTGTTTTTT. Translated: CSARDTFGWPTNEKLFF.

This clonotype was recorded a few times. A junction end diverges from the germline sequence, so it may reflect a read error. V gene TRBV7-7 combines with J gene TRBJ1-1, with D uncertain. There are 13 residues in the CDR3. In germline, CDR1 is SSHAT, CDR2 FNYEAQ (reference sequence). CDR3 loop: CASSWAEHTEAFF. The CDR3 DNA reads TGTGCTAGCAGCTGGGCAGAACACACTGAAGCTTTCTTT.

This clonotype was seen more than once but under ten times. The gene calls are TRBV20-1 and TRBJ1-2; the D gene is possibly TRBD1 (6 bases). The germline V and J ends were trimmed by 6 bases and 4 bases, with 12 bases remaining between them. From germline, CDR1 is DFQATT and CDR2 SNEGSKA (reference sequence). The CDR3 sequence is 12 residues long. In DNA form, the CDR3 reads TGCAGTGCCCCCGGAGGGGGCTATGGCTACACCTTC. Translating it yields CSAPGGGYGYTF.